Following are 3 T cell receptor beta chains from one sample sequenced in a study of blood T cell repertoires in COVID-19. Clones were read by immunoSEQ multiplex PCR, and TCRdb kept only the in-frame ones, dropping some. The table shows about 140,000 clones, with over 70% occurring only once. Sequencing was carried out using peripheral blood. Receptors were obtained from a man in his sixties with active or convalescent COVID-19.

The rearrangement uses TRBV28 and TRBJ2-5, with a weak D call TRBD1 (5 bases). The V gene's germline CDR1 is MDHEN and CDR2 SYDVKM. This CDR3 is 14 amino acids long. V was trimmed by 4 bases and J by 2 bases, leaving 11 bases between them. CDR3 amino acids: CASSSAQGQETQYF. Written as DNA, the CDR3 is TGTGCCAGCAGTTCAGCCCAGGGTCAAGAGACCCAGTACTTC.

V gene TRBV5-6 combines with J gene TRBJ1-2, with D possibly being TRBD1 (5 bases). Trimming pared 3 bases from V and 5 bases from J, leaving 23 bases between. The CDR3 is 17 amino acids. The germline CDR1 and CDR2 sequences are SGHDT and YYEEEE. CDR3 nucleotides: TGTGCCAGCAGCTCGCCCGGGACTTTGGCAAAAGGTTATGGCTACACCTTC. Protein: CASSSPGTLAKGYGYTF. Full variable domain (rest looked up from reference TRBV5-6 and TRBJ1-2): DAGVTQSPTHLIKTRGQQVTLRCSPKSGHDTVSWYQQALGQGPQFIFQYYEEEERQRGNFPDRFSGHQFPNYSSELNVNALLLGDSALYLCASSSPGTLAKGYGYTFGSGTRLTVV.

The chain carries TRBV6-2 or TRBV6-3 and TRBJ2-7; 9 bases line up with TRBD1. V was clipped by 5 bases and J by 6 bases; unmatched bases: 8. Looked up from germline, CDR1 is MNHEY and CDR2 is SVGEGT. The CDR3 covers 14 residues. The CDR3, as DNA: TGTGCCAGCAGTCCATACAGGGGGCTGAGCGAGCAGTACTTC. It translates to CASSPYRGLSEQYF.